The TCR beta chain described here comes from a study of blood T cell repertoires in COVID-19. On the study more broadly: The samples span acute and convalescent COVID-19 from the United States, Italy and Spain. In each case, the material was cDNA or gDNA derived from T cells, B-cell-depleted T cells, or PBMCs.

Per the germline V gene, CDR1 is DFQATT and CDR2 is SNEGSKA (reference sequence). CDR3 length equals 14 residues. V was pared by 3 bases and J by 0 bases, with 9 bases between. Authors' methods: Quantification of nucleated cells was approximated via reference gene primer amplification. Only in-frame clones appear in the TCRdb table, and some are missing; sequencing was by immunoSEQ multiplex PCR. The V and J calls and clone size were taken over from that table, and D and trimming were inferred from the DNA. The profile shows 110,000 or so clones, roughly 85% of them singletons. The chain links TRBV20-1 to TRBJ1-3; no definite D call. The receptor's source is a man in his forties with acute or convalescent COVID-19. Sample: peripheral blood. The CDR3 here is CSASHSHSGNTIYF. In DNA, the CDR3 is TGCAGTGCTAGTCACAGCCACTCTGGAAACACCATATATTTT.